Shown below are 30 T cell receptor beta chains from a single sample sequenced in a study of shared clonotypes between healthy human individuals. Sequenced by immunoSEQ multiplex PCR; TCRdb stores in-frame clones only, minus some. The sample contains a few million clones, about 92% of which appear only once. Specimen: naive CD4+ T cells sorted from blood. Specified subset: CD45RA+ positively selected. These receptors were taken from a young man in good health.

A remark on this clone: Other nucleotide sequences in the sample specify the same CDR3. V usage is TRBV6-5 and J usage is TRBJ1-3, with D unresolved. V was clipped by 6 bases and J by 3 bases, with 6 bases between them. The V gene's germline CDR1 is MNHEY and CDR2 SVGAGI. This CDR3 is 12 amino acids long. The CDR3 DNA reads as TGTGCCAGCAGATCGGTTGGAAACACCATATATTTT. Its protein product is CASRSVGNTIYF.

V and J are TRBV9 and TRBJ2-1; no clear D. The V and J ends lost 3 bases and 3 bases respectively, with 7 bases between them. Germline assignment: CDR1 SGDLS and CDR2 YYNGEE. This CDR3 contains 13 residues. The CDR3 region is CASSAQVYNEQFF. The CDR3 DNA follows: TGTGCCAGCAGCGCGCAGGTCTACAATGAGCAGTTCTTC.

This chain uses TRBV2 with TRBJ1-2; the D is unclear. This CDR3 region has 13 residues. The V end was cut by 4 bases, the J end by 4 bases, with 10 bases between. Per germline, CDR1 SNHLY and CDR2 FYNNEI. As DNA, the CDR3 is TGTGCCAGCAGTGTGGAGCTCGGCTATGGCTACACCTTC. Translation: CASSVELGYGYTF.

The gene calls are TRBV5-5 and TRBJ2-5, with D unresolved. The CDR3 is 12 amino acids. Germline loops: CDR1 SGHKS, CDR2 YYEKEE (reference sequence). Trimming shortened V by 0 bases and J by 2 bases, and 2 bases separated the two germline ends. The CDR3: CASSLEQETQYF. DNA of the CDR3: TGTGCCAGCAGCTTGGAACAAGAGACCCAGTACTTC.

This chain links TRBV19 with TRBJ2-2; no reliable D call. CDR3 length: 14 residues. Between the trimmed V and J ends, which lost 3 bases and 7 bases, there was a span of 12 bases. Germline V CDR1 and CDR2: LNHDA, SQIVND (reference sequence). CDR3 nucleotide sequence: TGTGCCAGTAGTATCCCTACGCCGGTCGGGGAGCTGTTTTTT. Translation: CASSIPTPVGELFF.

The gene calls are TRBV5-4 and TRBJ2-5; TRBD2 matches at 12 bases. The germline V gene encodes CDR1 SGHNT and CDR2 YYREEE (reference sequence). This CDR3 contains 15 residues. V shed 1 base, J shed 5 bases, and the junction held 3 bases outside the gene matches. Here the CDR3 reads CASSLFLAGGETQYF. The CDR3 coding sequence is TGTGCCAGCAGCTTGTTCCTAGCGGGAGGGGAGACCCAGTACTTC.

V is TRBV12-5 and J is TRBJ1-4; TRBD1 matches at 8 bases. The CDR3 is made up of 15 amino acids. Germline V gives CDR1 LGHNT, CDR2 FRNRAP. V trimming: 6 bases; J trimming: 8 bases; junction bases outside the gene matches: 11. The CDR3 bases are TGTGCTAGTGGCCCAGGGACAGGAGTCTTCGAAAAACTGTTTTTT. This gives the protein CASGPGTGVFEKLFF.

The CDR3 DNA sequence: TGTGCCAGCAGTGCCCGACAGGGGCCCTACGAGCAGTACTTC. Amino acids: CASSARQGPYEQYF. The V gene is TRBV6-5, the J gene TRBJ2-7; 8 positions match TRBD1. Looked up from germline, CDR1 is MNHEY and CDR2 is SVGAGI. With V trimmed by 5 bases and J by 2 bases, 5 bases remained unmatched. The CDR3 runs to 14 residues.

This sequence joins TRBV29-1 and TRBJ2-2; D may match TRBD1 or TRBD2 (5 bases each). V lost 6 bases and J lost 2, with 13 bases in between. This CDR3 comprises 14 residues. The germline V gene encodes CDR1 SQVTM and CDR2 ANQGSEA. Written as DNA, the CDR3 is TGCAGCGTGGGGGTGTGGGGAAACACCGGGGAGCTGTTTTTT. Its protein is CSVGVWGNTGELFF.

V and J are TRBV5-4 and TRBJ1-2, with 10 nucleotides matching TRBD1. V lost 3 bases and J lost 3; bases outside the gene matches: 5. Germline lookup yields CDR1 SGHNT and CDR2 YYREEE (reference sequence). This CDR3 is 15 amino acids long. The CDR3 here is CASSWPGQGYYGYTF. The CDR3, as DNA: TGTGCCAGCAGCTGGCCGGGACAGGGGTACTATGGCTACACCTTC.

This chain connects TRBV4-1 to TRBJ2-5; TRBD2 agrees at 8 bases. Germline loops: CDR1 MGHRA, CDR2 YSYEKL. This CDR3 is built from 13 residues. With 0 bases clipped from V and 9 bases from J, the junction kept 3 bases outside the gene matches. CDR3 nucleotides: TGCGCCAGCAGCCAAGATCGGGGGGGGCCCCAGTACTTC. The encoded protein is CASSQDRGGPQYF.

With respect to this clone: Within the sample, other DNA sequences also encode this same CDR3. The J gene is TRBJ2-7, the V gene TRBV28; D not resolved. V was shortened by 3 bases and J by 4 bases, with 4 bases between the two germline ends. The CDR3 sequence is 11 residues long. CDR1 is MDHEN and CDR2 is SYDVKM in the germline V gene. The chain's CDR3 is CASSFRYEQYF. CDR3 bases: TGTGCCAGCAGTTTCCGATACGAGCAGTACTTC.

The V call is TRBV5-4, the J call TRBJ2-7; the D is unclear. V lost 4 bases, J lost 2 bases, and 16 bases lay in between. Germline V gene sequence: CDR1 SGHNT, CDR2 YYREEE (reference sequence). The CDR3 consists of 15 residues. The CDR3 spells CASSDQTRPTYEQYF. The CDR3 bases are TGTGCCAGCAGCGATCAGACCCGTCCGACCTACGAGCAGTACTTC. The entire variable domain, with the rest obtained from reference TRBV5-4 and TRBJ2-7, is as follows: ETGVTQSPTHLIKTRGQQVTLRCSSQSGHNTVSWYQQALGQGPQFIFQYYREEENGRGNFPPRFSGLQFPNYSSELNVNALELDDSALYLCASSDQTRPTYEQYFGPGTRLTVT.

The rearrangement uses TRBV5-4 and TRBJ2-1; a weak D match, TRBD1 (6 bases). Germline values: CDR1 SGHNT, CDR2 YYREEE (reference sequence). CDR3 length: 16 residues. V was pared by 4 bases and J by 0 bases, with 14 bases between. The CDR3 DNA reads as TGTGCCAGCAGCCTGGGGGCGGCAAGCTCCTACAATGAGCAGTTCTTC. This encodes CASSLGAASSYNEQFF.

The chain employs TRBV30 and TRBJ2-2; TRBD1 is a possible D gene (5 bases). The CDR3 spans 17 residues. Germline V CDR1 and CDR2: GTSNPN, SVGIG (reference sequence). Trimming took off 1 base at V and 1 base at J, with 16 bases between the two ends. Written as DNA, the CDR3 is TGTGCCTGGAGTGGGACACACTACTCAATGAACACCGGGGAGCTGTTTTTT. Translation gives CAWSGTHYSMNTGELFF.

Concerning this clone itself: This may be a read error: a much more frequent sequence differs by one nucleotide. The chain uses TRBV11-1 and TRBJ1-1; 8 nucleotides agree with TRBD1. Germline CDR1 is SGHAT and CDR2 is FQDESV (reference sequence). The CDR3 spans 14 residues. J was trimmed by 1 base and V by 4 bases; bases with no gene match: 2. The chain's CDR3 is CASSSGTGNTEAFF. CDR3 DNA: TGTGCCAGCAGCTCCGGGACAGGGAACACTGAAGCTTTCTTT.

The chain recombines TRBV5-8 with TRBJ2-2; D is unclear. The V gene lost 1 base and the J gene lost 5 bases, with 9 bases spanning the gap. The CDR3 totals 14 residues. Germline values: CDR1 SGHTS, CDR2 YDEGEE. The DNA for the CDR3 is TGTGCCAGCAGCTTGATTAAGGAAACCGGGGAGCTGTTTTTT. It specifies CASSLIKETGELFF.

This chain links TRBV7-9 with TRBJ1-2; TRBD1 might be the D (5 bases). In germline, CDR1 is SEHNR, CDR2 FQNEAQ (reference sequence). The V end lost 1 base, the J end lost 7 bases, and 13 bases lay between the germline ends. The CDR3 is made up of 14 amino acids. CDR3 sequence reads: CASSLGGQGAGYTF. CDR3 DNA sequence: TGTGCCAGCAGCTTAGGTGGGCAAGGGGCTGGCTACACCTTC.

The rearrangement uses TRBV11-3 and TRBJ1-6, with a tentative D call TRBD1 (6 bases). The CDR3 length is 13 residues. V dropped 5 bases and J dropped 10 bases, with 12 bases sitting between them. Germline CDR1 reads SGHNT; CDR2 reads YENEEA. The CDR3, as DNA: TGTGCCAGCAGCACCCACAGGGACTCACCCCTCCACTTT. Protein: CASSTHRDSPLHF.

This clone was recorded only once. The junction departs from germline at one end; a sequencing error may be responsible. CDR3 sequence: CASAASGQGYEQHF. The CDR3 DNA is TGTGCCAGCGCGGCCTCGGGACAGGGCTACGAGCAGCACTTC. The genes are TRBV6-6 and TRBJ2-7; TRBD1 matches at 9 bases. This CDR3 spans 14 amino acids. Germline lookup yields CDR1 MNHNY and CDR2 SVGAGI (reference sequence).

The V gene is TRBV11-2, the J gene TRBJ2-4; the D is unclear. Germline values: CDR1 SGHAT, CDR2 FQNNGV. The V gene lost 2 bases and the J gene lost 4 bases, with 6 bases spanning the gap. There are 13 residues in the CDR3. CDR3 nucleotides: TGTGCCAGCAGCTTAAAGGAAAAAAACATTCAGTACTTC. Encoded protein: CASSLKEKNIQYF.

V usage is TRBV6-1 and J usage is TRBJ1-1, with D unclear. Germline V gene lookup returns CDR1 MNHNS and CDR2 SASEGT. This CDR3 has 14 amino acids. V shed 5 bases and J shed 1 base, with 11 bases lying between them. The CDR3 here is CASSNTDGNTEAFF. The CDR3 nucleotides read TGTGCCAGCAGTAACACCGACGGGAACACTGAAGCTTTCTTT.

CDR3 sequence: CASSPAGQIYGYTF. The DNA for the CDR3 is TGTGCCAGCAGCCCCGCGGGACAGATTTATGGCTACACCTTC. The genes are TRBV6-5 and TRBJ1-2; 7 positions agree with TRBD1. Germline loops: CDR1 MNHEY, CDR2 SVGAGI. The CDR3 runs 14 residues. V was clipped by 6 bases and J by 5 bases; unmatched bases: 9.

The V call is TRBV28, the J call TRBJ1-2, with a weak D call TRBD1 (5 bases). This CDR3 is built from 15 residues. Germline V gives CDR1 MDHEN, CDR2 SYDVKM. V shed 4 bases and J shed 6 bases, with 18 bases lying between them. DNA of the CDR3: TGTGCCAGCAGTTACCCCAGAGGGGTAGGAAATGGCTACACCTTC. Translated, it gives CASSYPRGVGNGYTF.

J is TRBJ2-2 and V is TRBV5-4; 8 bases fit TRBD1. The V segment lost 3 bases and the J segment 2 bases; nucleotides outside the gene matches: 6. Germline values: CDR1 SGHNT, CDR2 YYREEE (reference sequence). This CDR3 contains 16 residues. The CDR3 region is CASSWFGTGNTGELFF. CDR3 coding DNA: TGTGCCAGCAGCTGGTTCGGGACAGGAAACACCGGGGAGCTGTTTTTT.

The chain's CDR3 is CASSFVGPTDTQYF. The CDR3 bases are TGTGCCAGCAGCTTTGTTGGCCCCACAGATACGCAGTATTTT. The chain employs TRBV5-4 and TRBJ2-3, with D uncertain. The V end lost 2 bases, the J end lost 2 bases, and 9 bases lay between the germline ends. The CDR3 contains 14 residues. Germline lookup yields CDR1 SGHNT and CDR2 YYREEE (reference sequence).

The chain recombines TRBV27 with TRBJ2-5, with no clear D. From germline, CDR1 is MNHEY and CDR2 SMNVEV (reference sequence). The ends were cut back, 0 bases at V and 4 bases at J, with 9 bases in the middle. The CDR3 consists of 14 residues. CDR3: CASSLSSSRETQYF. Here the CDR3 DNA reads TGTGCCAGCAGTTTATCCTCTTCGAGAGAGACCCAGTACTTC.

The V and J genes are TRBV2 and TRBJ2-1; TRBD2 matches 9 bases. CDR1 and CDR2 (germline): SNHLY, FYNNEI. Trimming at V came to 5 bases and at J to 3 bases, leaving 8 bases not matched to a gene. The CDR3 has 16 residues. The CDR3 DNA reads as TGTGCCAGCAGTCCCTTAGCGGGGGCCTACTACAATGAGCAGTTCTTC. Translated, it gives CASSPLAGAYYNEQFF.

The rearrangement links TRBV28 to TRBJ1-4; 9 nucleotides agree with TRBD1. The germline V gene has CDR1 MDHEN and CDR2 SYDVKM. The CDR3 sequence is 14 residues long. The V segment lost 6 bases and the J segment 9 bases; nucleotides outside the gene matches: 8. The CDR3 sequence is CASSTAGQGQKLFF. The CDR3 DNA follows: TGTGCCAGCAGCACCGCGGGACAGGGTCAAAAACTGTTTTTT. Drawing the rest from reference TRBV28 and TRBJ1-4, the complete variable domain is DVKVTQSSRYLVKRTGEKVFLECVQDMDHENMFWYRQDPGLGLRLIYFSYDVKMKEKGDIPEGYSVSREKKERFSLILESASTNQTSMYLCASSTAGQGQKLFFGSGTQLSVL.

Comment on this clone: At one end, the junction sequence differs from germline, possibly due to a read error. The gene calls are TRBV4-3 and TRBJ2-3, with a tentative D call TRBD1 (5 bases). The germline gives CDR1 LGHNA, CDR2 YSLEER. The CDR3 contains 13 residues. As DNA, the CDR3 is TGCGCCAGCAGCCGCCAGGCCACAGGTACGCAGTATTTT. Its translation is CASSRQATGTQYF.